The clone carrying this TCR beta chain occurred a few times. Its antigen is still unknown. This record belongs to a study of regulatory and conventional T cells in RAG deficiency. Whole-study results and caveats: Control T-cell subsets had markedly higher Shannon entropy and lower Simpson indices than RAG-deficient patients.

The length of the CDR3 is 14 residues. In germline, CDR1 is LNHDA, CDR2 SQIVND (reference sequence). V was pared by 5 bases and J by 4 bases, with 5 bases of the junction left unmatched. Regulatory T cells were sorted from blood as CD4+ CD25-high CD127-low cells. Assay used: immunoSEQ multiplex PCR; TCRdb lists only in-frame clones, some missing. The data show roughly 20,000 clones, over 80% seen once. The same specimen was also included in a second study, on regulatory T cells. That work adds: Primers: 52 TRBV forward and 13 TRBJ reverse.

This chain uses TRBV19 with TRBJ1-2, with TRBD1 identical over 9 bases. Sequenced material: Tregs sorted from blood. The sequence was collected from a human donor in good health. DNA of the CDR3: TGTGCCAGTAGTGGACAGGGGAGGGGCTATGGCTACACCTTC. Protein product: CASSGQGRGYGYTF.